The rows below give T cell receptor beta chains drawn from one sample of a study of T cell changes during pregnancy in multiple sclerosis. Measured with immunoSEQ multiplex PCR; TCRdb has only the in-frame clones, and not every one. The data show around 60,000 clones, about 90% seen once. Material: CD4+ T cells from peripheral blood mononuclear cells, obtained after pregnancy. These receptors were obtained from a female donor in good health, enrolled as a control in a pregnancy study. The CDR3 runs from the conserved cysteine through the conserved F or W. The D gene is left open where the match is weak. Clone size appears in some rows only: once, few, many, or a class for an expanded clone.

d_gene	abundance	v_gene	j_gene	CDR3aa	CDR3nt
NA	NA	TRBV10-3	TRBJ2-3	CAISVGQTNTDTQYF	TGTGCCATCAGTGTTGGACAGACAAACACAGATACGCAGTATTTT
TRBD2	NA	TRBV11-3	TRBJ2-2	CASGAGGGNTGELFF	TGTGCCAGCGGAGCGGGGGGCGGGAACACCGGGGAGCTGTTTTTT
NA	NA	TRBV14	TRBJ2-1	CASSQERSLREQFF	TGTGCCAGCAGCCAAGAACGCAGCCTCAGGGAGCAGTTCTTC
NA	NA	TRBV4-2	TRBJ1-1	CASSQGGAENTEAFF	TGTGCCAGCAGCCAAGGAGGCGCAGAGAACACTGAAGCTTTCTTT
NA	NA	TRBV19	TRBJ1-5	CATDGGVKGQPQHF	TGTGCCACCGACGGCGGGGTTAAGGGCCAGCCCCAGCATTTT
TRBD2	NA	TRBV30	TRBJ2-1	CAWNALAGLSEQFF	TGTGCCTGGAACGCTCTAGCGGGGCTTTCTGAGCAGTTCTTC
NA	NA	TRBV21-1	TRBJ1-3	CASSQKQWSSGNTIYF	TGTGCCAGCAGCCAGAAACAGTGGTCCTCTGGAAACACCATATATTTT
NA	NA	TRBV5-8	TRBJ2-7	CASRRGQLSSYEQYF	TGTGCCAGCAGACGAGGACAGTTGAGCTCCTACGAGCAGTACTTC
TRBD2	once	TRBV7-2	TRBJ2-5	CASSPPRASGGVLRTQYF	TGTGCCAGCAGCCCGCCTAGGGCTAGCGGGGGGGTATTACGGACCCAGTACTTC
NA	once	TRBV16	TRBJ1-2	CASRSTSGASYGYTF	TGTGCCAGCAGAAGTACATCAGGTGCCTCCTATGGCTACACCTTC
NA	NA	TRBV7-2	TRBJ2-7	CASSLGGSVGEQYF	TGTGCCAGCAGCTTAGGCGGCTCCGTGGGCGAGCAGTACTTC
NA	NA	TRBV19	TRBJ1-6	CASSTALGDNSPLHF	TGTGCCAGTAGTACCGCCCTGGGCGATAATTCACCCCTCCACTTT
TRBD1	NA	TRBV19	TRBJ1-4	CASSIWDRPNEKLFF	TGTGCCAGTAGTATTTGGGACAGGCCTAATGAAAAACTGTTTTTT
TRBD1	NA	TRBV2	TRBJ1-3	CATIRDRGVNTIYF	TGTGCCACAATCAGGGACAGGGGTGTAAACACCATATATTTT